The sequence of this T cell receptor (beta chain) was determined in a study of cytotoxic CD8 clonotypes in ibrutinib-treated CLL listed by TCRdb under 2021. A note on the overall study: In this cohort, 15 or so patients were treatment-naive and ten to eleven were relapsed/refractory, while about 18 had unmutated IGHV. Responses were partial in 24 patients and complete in 2; after median 68 months follow-up, approximately 15 stayed in remission and 12 progressed. Of the roughly 90 people in the trial, approximately 26 had longitudinal samples available. Cryopreserved peripheral blood mononuclear cells were collected before treatment, at response, and at either disease progression or sustained remission. Every remission and progressive disease sample was obtained while ibrutinib was still being received by the patients. An average of 255,043 productive templates and approximately 91,000 productive rearrangements was obtained per sample. Samples at response were collected after a median of around twelve months of treatment, with a range of roughly 6 to 40 months. General study outcomes and caveats: An increase in clonality was observed at ibrutinib response, with clonality remaining stable during sustained remission and falling back toward baseline at progression. Baseline clonality was found to be higher than that of age-matched healthy donors and was strongly correlated with circulating CD8+ T-cell counts. Public clonotypes were rare and either shrank or stayed stable during treatment, and the rise in clonality at ibrutinib response reflected expansion of private clonotypes. Lymph node repertoires were not examined, and the timing of sampling was not matched between patients in sustained remission and those whose disease progressed.

On a MiSeq, deep resolution sequencing aimed for a depth between 1 in 1 million and 1 in 200,000 T cells, with each clonotype covered about 9.2x on average. The immunoSEQ hsTCRB Kit was used to generate the TCR beta libraries. The authors' pipeline ran thus. The data were analyzed with ImmunoSEQ Analyzer and ImmunoSEQ Data Assistant, and V, D and J gene assignments followed IMGT definitions. Clonality, with values ranging from 0 to 1, was calculated as one minus the normalized Shannon entropy of productive rearrangement frequencies. Only overrepresented clonotypes making up at least 0.05% of the repertoire of each patient were included in the public clonotype analysis. About twelve repertoires from age-matched healthy donors, obtained from immuneACCESS, served as clonality controls. TCRdb provides this immuneACCESS table in a form limited to in-frame rearrangements. Some clones are lacking; in checked studies, under half of them reflect an unresolved V gene, and why the rest are absent is not known. That table is the source of V, J and clone size, and D and trimming were worked out from the DNA. This sample gives more than 70,000 clones in total; roughly 83% of them show up just once. The ten largest clones capture around 4.8% of the sample.

What the time point label conveys for this sample: 12 to 13 months on ibrutinib. For TCR beta library preparation, roughly 2.2 micrograms of genomic DNA were isolated from cryopreserved PBMCs. Longitudinal blood samples from CLL patients on ibrutinib monotherapy underwent high-throughput TCR beta sequencing. The patients took part in an open-label, single-center phase 2 trial of ibrutinib monotherapy. CDR1 and CDR2 (SGHNT, YYREEE) derive from the germline V gene (reference sequence). CDR3 length: 13 amino acids, cysteine to phenylalanine. CDR3 DNA is the only sequence kept; it has 39 bases, read in frame from the first base. After removal of 3 bases from V and 7 bases from J, the junction retains 5 bases not matched to a gene. A word on this clone: The clone's antigen remains unknown. It has no much larger one-base neighbor in the sample; base qualities were not kept.

The sequence was collected from a human donor with chronic lymphocytic leukemia. The source was PBMCs, collected after 12 months of ibrutinib treatment. The rearranged segments are TRBV5-4 and TRBJ2-7; a stretch of 9 junction bases matches TRBD1. The DNA sequence is TGTGCCAGCAGCTGGGAACAGGGGGCGGAGCAGTACTTC. Its coded protein is CASSWEQGAEQYF. Full variable domain (CDR3 extended with the reference TRBV5-4 and TRBJ2-7 proteins): ETGVTQSPTHLIKTRGQQVTLRCSSQSGHNTVSWYQQALGQGPQFIFQYYREEENGRGNFPPRFSGLQFPNYSSELNVNALELDDSALYLCASSWEQGAEQYFGPGTRLTVT.